A selection of T cell receptor beta chains follows, all from one sample in a study of blood T cell repertoires in COVID-19. This table comes from immunoSEQ multiplex PCR, and its TCRdb copy is limited to in-frame clones, with some not included. The profile shows around 230,000 clones, about 86% of them singletons. The sequenced sample was peripheral blood. The receptors were sampled from a woman older than 75 with acute or convalescent COVID-19. The CDR3 runs from the conserved cysteine through the conserved F or W. D genes are given only for firm matches. Where a row states a size, it is once, few, many or the class of an expanded clone; other rows omit it.

TRBD1	.	TRBJ2-3	TRBV28	TGTGCCAGCAGGAGGGGGCAGGACCCAGATACGCAGTATTTT	CASRRGQDPDTQYF
TRBD1	.	TRBJ1-2	TRBV4-1	TGCGCCAGCAGCCAAGGACAGGGGGCTAACTATGGCTACACCTTC	CASSQGQGANYGYTF
.	.	TRBJ1-2	TRBV18	TGTGCCAGCTCGCCCGACAGCCGCAATGGCTACACCTTC	CASSPDSRNGYTF
.	.	TRBJ1-2	TRBV10-2	TGCGCCAGCAAGAGCGGATCTAACTATGGCTACACCTTC	CASKSGSNYGYTF
.	.	TRBJ2-1	TRBV19	TGTGCCAGTAGCCGTTACAATGAGCAGTTCTTC	CASSRYNEQFF
TRBD1	.	TRBJ1-5	TRBV19	TGTGCCAGTAGCGCGGGACAGGCCAATCAGCCCCAGCATTTT	CASSAGQANQPQHF
.	.	TRBJ2-1	TRBV2	TGTGCCAGCAGCCCCCAGGGAAGCTCCTACAATGAGCAGTTCTTC	CASSPQGSSYNEQFF
.	once	TRBJ2-7	TRBV7-6	TGTGCCAGCAGCCCTGATACTGACGAGCAGTACTTC	CASSPDTDEQYF
.	.	TRBJ1-2	TRBV15	TGTGCCACCAGCGGGGGGGGGACGGATTATGGCTACACCTTC	CATSGGGTDYGYTF
TRBD1	.	TRBJ1-3	TRBV7-6	TGTGCCAGCAGCTTACAGGGAAACAGGGGGTTCGGAAACACCATATATTTT	CASSLQGNRGFGNTIYF
.	.	TRBJ1-6	TRBV7-3	TGTGCCAGCAGCTTAATCGCAGGGGATAATTCACCCCTCCACTTT	CASSLIAGDNSPLHF
.	.	TRBJ2-5	TRBV5-1	TGCGCCAGCAGTTCGTTAGGGGCCGTACCTGAGACCCAGTACTTC	CASSSLGAVPETQYF
.	.	TRBJ2-7	TRBV15	TGTGCCACCAGCAGAGATCATGGGAGCTCCTACGAGCAGTACTTC	CATSRDHGSSYEQYF
.	.	TRBJ2-7	TRBV24-1	TGTGCCACCAGTGATACCCGGGACAACTCCTACGAGCAGTACTTC	CATSDTRDNSYEQYF
.	.	TRBJ1-6	TRBV3-1/TRBV3-2	TGTGCCAGCAGCCAAGATGCGGGGATCTCAAACACCCTGCACTTT	CASSQDAGISNTLHF
.	.	TRBJ2-3	TRBV30	TGTGCCTGGAGTGTACGCGGGTTCAAAGGGGGTACGCAGTATTTT	CAWSVRGFKGGTQYF
.	.	TRBJ1-2	TRBV3-1/TRBV3-2	TGTGCCAGCAGCCAAGCGGCGGGGACCCACTATGGCTACACCTTC	CASSQAAGTHYGYTF
TRBD2	.	TRBJ2-1	TRBV7-9	TGTGCCAGCAGTATAGGCCTGGGACTAGCGGGGGGGCTTAATGAGCAGTTCTTC	CASSIGLGLAGGLNEQFF
.	.	TRBJ2-7	TRBV1	TGCACCAGCAGCCGGGGACAGACCTACGAGCAGTACTTC	CTSSRGQTYEQYF
TRBD1	.	TRBJ2-2	TRBV7-2	TGTGCCAGCAGATTGGACAGGGGATCTACCGGGGAGCTGTTTTTT	CASRLDRGSTGELFF
.	.	TRBJ2-7	TRBV28	TGTGCCAGCAGCCAGGGGTCCCCCTACGAGCAGTACTTC	CASSQGSPYEQYF
TRBD1	few	TRBJ1-5	TRBV10-3	TGTGCCATCAGTGAGTCTCCGGGCTTACAGGGGGGGCCACGGCAGCCCCAGCATTTT	CAISESPGLQGGPRQPQHF
TRBD1	.	TRBJ2-1	TRBV28	TGTGCCAGCAGTTCCCCGGGACAGGGGGTTTTCAATGAGCAGTTCTTC	CASSSPGQGVFNEQFF
TRBD1	.	TRBJ1-2	TRBV18	TGTGCCAGCTCAATCACCGGGACAGGGAGGTTTTATGGCTACACCTTC	CASSITGTGRFYGYTF
TRBD2	few	TRBJ2-3	TRBV30	TGTGCCTGGAGTGTACCCAGCGGGGGGGCCACAGATACGCAGTATTTT	CAWSVPSGGATDTQYF
.	few	TRBJ1-2	TRBV3-1/TRBV3-2	TGTGCCAGCAGCCACCTATCAATCAACTATGGCTACACCTTC	CASSHLSINYGYTF
.	.	TRBJ1-6	TRBV25-1	TGTGCCAGCAGTGGATACGGGAATTCACCCCTCCACTTT	CASSGYGNSPLHF
TRBD2	once	TRBJ2-5	TRBV6-5	TGTGCCAGCGTGAGCGGGGGTGAACTCCAAGAGACCCAGTACTTC	CASVSGGELQETQYF
.	.	TRBJ1-2	TRBV6-1	TGTGCCAGCAGTGAAGCGGGAGGGGGGCAGCGGGGCTACACCTTC	CASSEAGGGQRGYTF
TRBD1	.	TRBJ1-1	TRBV19	TGTGCCAGTAGACGAGGAACAGGGGACACTGAAGCTTTCTTT	CASRRGTGDTEAFF
.	.	TRBJ1-1	TRBV6-6	TGTGCCAGCAGTTACGGGATGGGGAGCACTGAAGCTTTCTTT	CASSYGMGSTEAFF
TRBD1	.	TRBJ2-7	TRBV11-2	TGTGCCAGCAGCGACCGGGACAGACTAAGGGAGCAGTACTTC	CASSDRDRLREQYF
TRBD1	.	TRBJ2-1	TRBV5-1	TGCGCCAGCAGCTCCGGGACAGGGTTTGGGAATGAGCAGTTCTTC	CASSSGTGFGNEQFF
TRBD2	.	TRBJ2-2	TRBV10-3	TGTGCCATCAGTGAGTCTAGCGGGGGACCATCGAACACCGGGGAGCTGTTTTTT	CAISESSGGPSNTGELFF
.	.	TRBJ1-3	TRBV24-1	TGTGCCACCAGTGATTTGGATTGGGGGGGCGGAAACACCATATATTTT	CATSDLDWGGGNTIYF
TRBD1	.	TRBJ2-5	TRBV27	TGTGCCAGCAGTTTATCGGGACAGGGGAACCAAGAGACCCAGTACTTC	CASSLSGQGNQETQYF
.	.	TRBJ2-4	TRBV2	TGTGCCAGCAGTCCAGGGGTAGCCAAAAACATTCAGTACTTC	CASSPGVAKNIQYF
.	once	TRBJ2-1	TRBV5-1	TGCGCCAGCAGCCTCCCCCCGAGTCGGCAGTTCTTC	CASSLPPSRQFF
TRBD2	.	TRBJ2-1	TRBV11-3	TGTGCCAGCAGCTCGGGACTAGCGGGCTACAATGAGCAGTTCTTC	CASSSGLAGYNEQFF
.	.	TRBJ1-5	TRBV24-1	TGTGCCACCAGTGTGAGGGCCCGCAATCAGCCCCAGCATTTT	CATSVRARNQPQHF
TRBD1	.	TRBJ2-7	TRBV3-1/TRBV3-2	TGTGCCAGCAGCCAAGCTCCCGGGACAGGGAGCGGCGAGCAGTACTTC	CASSQAPGTGSGEQYF
.	.	TRBJ1-6	TRBV11-2	TGTGCCAGCAGCTTAAGTCAGTTACCCCTCCACTTT	CASSLSQLPLHF